This TCR beta chain originates from a study of blood T cell repertoires in COVID-19 (dated by TCRdb to about 2020). Looking at the study overall: Collaborator samples came from the United States, Italy and Spain and covered acute and convalescent phases of COVID-19. Deeply sampled blood TCRbeta repertoires from subjects exposed to, actively infected with, or recovered from COVID-19 were included in the dataset. Samples came from the ongoing ImmuneRACE study (first 160 participants) plus 1,254 subjects from 6 global collaborators. Where available, HLA class I and class II types were taken from metadata supplied by the sample provider and were not determined by assay-based typing. The sample metadata nearly always contained a de-identified subject ID, COVID-19 status, age in years and sex. The material from the prospective study consisted of cDNA or gDNA derived from T cells, B-cell-depleted T cells, or PBMCs. A freely available public database, intended as a resource for researchers studying the immune response to SARS-CoV-2, is where the repertoires were released.

The V end gives up 6 bases and the J end 5 bases, leaving 8 bases in the junction not matched to a gene. From the germline V gene, CDR1 is MNHEY and CDR2 is SVGAGI. The CDR3 sequence holds 15 residues, the cysteine and phenylalanine included. Only the CDR3 DNA stays, 45 bases, in frame from base 1. The immunoSEQ Assay, a bias-controlled multiplex PCR, was used to amplify TCRbeta CDR3 regions from genomic DNA. For the original study's pipeline: Nucleated cell counts per sample were estimated from amplification of reference gene primers within the assay. Sequence reads were collapsed and filtered to measure the absolute abundance of every unique TCRbeta CDR3 rearrangement. For each sample, productive Simpson clonality was calculated by taking the square root of Simpson's diversity index across productive rearrangements. Imported from immuneACCESS, the table was reduced by TCRdb to in-frame sequences with V and J called. These copies leave out some clones; in studies compared against another copy, an unresolved V gene accounts for under half, and the cause of the remainder is not known. That table supplies the V and J calls and clone size; D and trimming were determined from the DNA. The sample profile shows a few hundred thousand clones; around four fifths of them were found once. The ten largest clonotypes hold over 9.5% of the sample.

One collaborating source in Seattle enrolled patients while the patients were actively infected and followed the patients over time throughout the course of disease. Collaborating institutions collected whole blood in K2EDTA tubes following their own protocols. Collaborator samples were shipped for TCRbeta analysis as frozen whole blood, isolated PBMCs, or DNA extracted from either sample type. Findings and caveats that apply to the study as a whole: How much clinical and demographic metadata was included differed by source and by participant, and the metadata was provided uncurated.

Concerning this clone: The antigen it recognizes is unknown. No base-level quality is on record; no much larger clone is a single base apart.

The TCR sequence derives from a woman older than 75 with COVID-19, enrolled during active disease. The V gene is TRBV6-5 and the J gene is TRBJ2-2, and TRBD2 aligns with 8 junction nucleotides. Specimen: peripheral blood. The CDR3 reads as follows: CASSRRLATTGELFF. The DNA sequence reads TGTGCCAGCAGCCGTCGACTAGCGACGACCGGGGAGCTGTTTTTT.